The 26 T cell receptor beta chains below all came from one sample that was sequenced in a study of CD8+ T cells in alopecia areata. Indicated treatment: oral pan-JAK inhibitor, 5-10 mg twice daily. Once RNA had been extracted, it was reverse transcribed into cDNA to act as the sequencing template. The repertoire was sequenced with immunoSEQ multiplex PCR; TCRdb's copy has only in-frame clones and lacks some. The data show 200,000 to 250,000 clones, over 60% seen once. This specimen was CD4+ T cells sorted from blood, taken at week 44, from a patient treated with tofacitinib. Every receptor here comes from a human donor with alopecia areata.

The chain has TRBV6-5 and TRBJ1-1; a possible D gene is TRBD1 (6 bases). This CDR3 region has 14 residues. The germline V gene has CDR1 MNHEY and CDR2 SVGAGI. V was clipped by 6 bases and J by 5 bases, with 16 bases between them. The CDR3 DNA reads as TGTGCCAGCAGAAACGCGGGAAGGGGGACTGAAGCTTTCTTT. Translating it yields CASRNAGRGTEAFF.

CDR3 sequence: CSVEMAGGTDTQYF. In DNA form, the CDR3 reads TGCAGCGTTGAGATGGCGGGGGGCACAGATACGCAGTATTTT. V and J are TRBV29-1 and TRBJ2-3; 7 nucleotides align to TRBD2. Germline values: CDR1 SQVTM, CDR2 ANQGSEA. The CDR3 totals 14 residues. V shed 3 bases and J 1 base; nucleotides not matched to a gene: 4.

The chain links TRBV7-8 to TRBJ2-3, with D perhaps TRBD2 (5 bases). The CDR3 length is 14 residues. V lost 1 base and J lost 6, with 11 bases in between. The germline V gene has CDR1 SGHVS and CDR2 FQNEAQ. CDR3 sequence: CASSLVLRGDTQYF. The CDR3 bases are TGTGCCAGCAGCTTAGTCCTCAGAGGGGATACGCAGTATTTT.

There are many counts of this clone. The CDR3 DNA is TGTGCCAGTAGGGGGGAAGACTATGGCTACACCTTC. Translating gives CASRGEDYGYTF. This chain uses TRBV2 with TRBJ1-2; tentative D call: TRBD1 (6 bases). The CDR3 loop spans 12 amino acids. Trimming stripped 9 bases from V and 3 bases from J, with 11 bases between. Germline-derived CDR1 and CDR2 are SNHLY and FYNNEI.

This clone appeared once. V usage is TRBV9 and J usage is TRBJ1-2; D not resolved. This CDR3 has 13 amino acids. From germline, CDR1 is SGDLS and CDR2 YYNGEE. V gave up 0 bases and J gave up 8 bases, with 11 bases separating them. The CDR3 here is CASSVEQSHGYTF. In nucleotides, the CDR3 is TGTGCCAGCAGCGTAGAGCAGAGTCACGGCTACACCTTC.

The chain combines TRBV30 with TRBJ1-1; D unresolved. Germline V gene sequence: CDR1 GTSNPN, CDR2 SVGIG (reference sequence). The CDR3 runs to 11 residues. Between the trimmed V and J ends, which lost 5 bases and 3 bases, there was a span of 7 bases. The CDR3 DNA reads TGTGCCTGGTCAAGGTACACTGAAGCTTTCTTT. Translated: CAWSRYTEAFF.

The V call is TRBV2, the J call TRBJ1-5, with D possibly being TRBD1 (5 bases). Germline-derived CDR1 and CDR2 are SNHLY and FYNNEI. The CDR3 is 14 residues long. The V end lost 6 bases, the J end lost 5 bases, and 14 bases lay between the germline ends. The CDR3 protein is CASRLAGGDQPQHF. CDR3 nucleotide sequence: TGTGCCAGCAGGTTGGCAGGAGGGGATCAGCCCCAGCATTTT. Variable domain in full (rest from reference TRBV2 and TRBJ1-5): EPEVTQTPSHQVTQMGQEVILRCVPISNHLYFYWYRQILGQKVEFLVSFYNNEISEKSEIFDDQFSVERPDGSNFTLKIRSTKLEDSAMYFCASRLAGGDQPQHFGDGTRLSIL.

This chain links TRBV30 with TRBJ2-1, with 9 bases identical to TRBD2. This CDR3 is built from 12 residues. Germline V gene data show CDR1 as GTSNPN and CDR2 as SVGIG (reference sequence). V lost 5 bases and J lost 9; bases outside the gene matches: 5. CDR3: CAWGAGGFEQFF. The CDR3 DNA reads TGTGCCTGGGGTGCGGGGGGGTTTGAGCAGTTCTTC.

The chain has TRBV6-6 and TRBJ1-2; D gene ambiguous. The CDR3 totals 13 residues. Trimming pared 6 bases from V and 4 bases from J, leaving 12 bases between. CDR1 and CDR2 from the germline V gene are MNHNY and SVGAGI (reference sequence). CDR3 amino acids: CASSPVGSYGYTF. The DNA of the CDR3 is TGTGCCAGCAGCCCTGTGGGATCCTATGGCTACACCTTC.

The chain carries TRBV6-1 and TRBJ2-5, with 10 bases lining up with TRBD2. The length of the CDR3 is 15 residues. Losses at the gene ends were 4 bases for V and 2 bases for J; bases not matched to a gene: 4. Per germline, CDR1 MNHNS and CDR2 SASEGT. CDR3 DNA sequence: TGTGCCAGCAGTGCCCTAGCGGGAGATCAAGAGACCCAGTACTTC. Its translation: CASSALAGDQETQYF.

V usage is TRBV19 and J usage is TRBJ1-1; the D gene is possibly TRBD1 (5 bases). This CDR3 is built from 15 residues. Germline CDR1 LNHDA, CDR2 SQIVND (reference sequence). V gave up 5 bases and J gave up 10 bases, with 23 bases separating them. The chain's CDR3 is CASSPTLTVPRGAFF. CDR3 bases: TGTGCCAGTAGTCCGACACTGACCGTCCCAAGGGGAGCTTTCTTT.

V and J are TRBV23-1 and TRBJ1-2; D call uncertain. TRBV23-1 is identified as an open reading frame with a role that is uncertain. CDR3 length equals 10 residues. V shed 9 bases and J shed 1 base, with 3 bases lying between them. The CDR3 DNA is TGCGCCAGGCGTAACTATGGCTACACCTTC. Protein product: CARRNYGYTF.

The rearrangement uses TRBV6-1 and TRBJ2-2; D gene uncertain. Germline V gives CDR1 MNHNS, CDR2 SASEGT. The CDR3 consists of 12 residues. The germline V and J ends were trimmed by 7 bases and 4 bases, with 7 bases remaining between them. The CDR3 DNA sequence: TGTGCCAGCACCTGGCGCACCGGGGAGCTGTTTTTT. It yields the protein CASTWRTGELFF.

This clone was seen just once. The rearrangement joins TRBV18 to TRBJ2-5; D gene uncertain. Germline lookup yields CDR1 KGHSH and CDR2 LQKENI. The CDR3 loop spans 12 amino acids. V gave up 2 bases and J gave up 5 bases, with 6 bases separating them. The CDR3 coding sequence is TGTGCCAGCTCACCAGTTGGGGAGACCCAGTACTTC. The encoded protein is CASSPVGETQYF.

J is TRBJ1-1 and V is TRBV4-1, with D perhaps TRBD1 (5 bases). The V end lost 3 bases, the J end lost 4 bases, and 15 bases lay between the germline ends. CDR3 length equals 15 residues. Germline loops: CDR1 MGHRA, CDR2 YSYEKL. As DNA, the CDR3 is TGCGCCAGCAGCCATGCAACCGGGACCGGCACTGAAGCTTTCTTT. This gives the protein CASSHATGTGTEAFF.

The V gene is TRBV5-6, the J gene TRBJ2-5; perhaps D is TRBD1 or TRBD2 (5 bases each). The CDR3 extends over 15 amino acids. Germline values: CDR1 SGHDT, CDR2 YYEEEE. Trimming left V 0 bases short and J 1 base short, with 10 bases between. Written as DNA, the CDR3 is TGTGCCAGCAGCTTGGATTCAGGGACCCAAGAGACCCAGTACTTC. Amino acids: CASSLDSGTQETQYF.

The chain combines TRBV7-8 with TRBJ2-3, with D possibly matching TRBD1 (7 bases). With 7 bases removed from V and 8 bases from J, the gap between germline ends came to 16 bases. Germline V gene data show CDR1 as SGHVS and CDR2 as FQNEAQ. The CDR3 is 13 amino acids. This CDR3 reads CASTHGRGATQYF. The CDR3 region has the DNA TGTGCCAGCACCCATGGCAGGGGGGCTACGCAGTATTTT.

V is TRBV7-2 and J is TRBJ2-3; 9 bases align to TRBD2. Losses at the gene ends were 5 bases for V and 4 bases for J; bases not matched to a gene: 7. Per the germline V gene, CDR1 is SGHTA and CDR2 is FQGNSA. The CDR3 is 15 amino acids. The CDR3 spells CASSRRGGQSDTQYF. As DNA, the CDR3 is TGTGCCAGCAGCCGGCGGGGGGGCCAATCAGATACGCAGTATTTT.

Only one count was recorded for this clone. The chain uses TRBV28 and TRBJ2-5; TRBD1 or TRBD2 may be the D gene (5 bases each). Germline V gene data show CDR1 as MDHEN and CDR2 as SYDVKM. V lost 5 bases, J lost 6 bases, and 16 bases lay in between. The CDR3 is 14 amino acids. This CDR3 is CASSMGGTFQTQYF. The CDR3 DNA reads TGTGCCAGCAGTATGGGTGGGACCTTCCAGACCCAGTACTTC.

This clone was detected a few times. The chain employs TRBV5-6 and TRBJ1-1; D uncertain. This CDR3 is 13 amino acids long. The V end lost 5 bases, the J end lost 1 base, and 9 bases lay between the germline ends. Germline assignment: CDR1 SGHDT and CDR2 YYEEEE. CDR3 loop: CASSFDSNTEAFF. CDR3 in DNA: TGTGCCAGCAGTTTTGACTCGAACACTGAAGCTTTCTTT. Together with reference TRBV5-6 and TRBJ1-1, the CDR3 gives the full variable domain: DAGVTQSPTHLIKTRGQQVTLRCSPKSGHDTVSWYQQALGQGPQFIFQYYEEEERQRGNFPDRFSGHQFPNYSSELNVNALLLGDSALYLCASSFDSNTEAFFGQGTRLTVV.

The V call is TRBV2, the J call TRBJ2-7, with a weak D call TRBD1 (5 bases). The CDR3 covers 12 residues. The V and J ends lost 3 bases and 4 bases respectively, with 7 bases between them. Germline V gene lookup returns CDR1 SNHLY and CDR2 FYNNEI. CDR3 in DNA: TGTGCCAGCAGTGACAGGGTGTACGAGCAGTACTTC. It codes for CASSDRVYEQYF.

The genes are TRBV30 and TRBJ2-5; D assignment may be TRBD1 or TRBD2 (5 bases each). The CDR3 contains 13 residues. V lost 2 bases to trimming and J lost 1 base, with 8 bases between them. Looked up from germline, CDR1 is GTSNPN and CDR2 is SVGIG (reference sequence). CDR3 sequence reads: CAWSRDRQETQYF. The CDR3, as DNA: TGTGCCTGGAGTCGGGACCGCCAAGAGACCCAGTACTTC.

The chain recombines TRBV29-1 with TRBJ1-1; no clear D. This CDR3 region has 13 residues. The germline gives CDR1 SQVTM, CDR2 ANQGSEA. V shed 6 bases and J shed 0 bases, with 11 bases lying between them. CDR3 nucleotide sequence: TGCAGCGTCAGCGCGGTCATGAACACTGAAGCTTTCTTT. This codes for CSVSAVMNTEAFF.

On this clone itself: At the DNA level, this CDR3 is encoded by other sequences in the same sample as well. The V gene is TRBV29-1, the J gene TRBJ2-7, with TRBD1 matching over 7 bases. V gave up 3 bases and J gave up 2 bases; unmatched junction bases: 4. Germline CDR1 SQVTM, CDR2 ANQGSEA. The CDR3 has 13 amino acids. This CDR3 is CSVEGQGAYEQYF. As DNA, the CDR3 is TGCAGCGTTGAGGGGCAGGGGGCCTACGAGCAGTACTTC.

The chain is built from TRBV29-1 and TRBJ2-2; maybe TRBD1 (6 bases). V was cut by 3 bases and J by 3 bases, with 8 bases left in between. Germline V gene data show CDR1 as SQVTM and CDR2 as ANQGSEA. The CDR3 totals 13 residues. The CDR3: CSVDRQDTGELFF. The CDR3 nucleotides are TGCAGCGTTGATAGACAGGACACCGGGGAGCTGTTTTTT.

This clone was seen more than once but under ten times. V and J are TRBV18 and TRBJ2-3, with D perhaps matching TRBD1 (7 bases). This CDR3 region has 15 residues. Germline assignment: CDR1 KGHSH and CDR2 LQKENI. V was pared by 4 bases and J by 5 bases, with 16 bases between. The CDR3 nucleotides read TGTGCCAGCTCACGGTGGCGGGACAGTCAAGATACGCAGTATTTT. Translating it yields CASSRWRDSQDTQYF. Full variable domain (remainder filled in from reference TRBV18 and TRBJ2-3): NAGVMQNPRHLVRRRGQEARLRCSPMKGHSHVYWYRQLPEEGLKFMVYLQKENIIDESGMPKERFSAEFPKEGPSILRIQQVVRGDSAAYFCASSRWRDSQDTQYFGPGTRLTVL.